The 22 T cell receptor beta chains below were found in one sample sequenced in a study of cytomegalovirus exposure and HLA in healthy donors. Primers: 60 Vbeta forward and 13 Jbeta reverse. Measured with immunoSEQ multiplex PCR; TCRdb has only the in-frame clones, and not every one. The sample carries more than 90,000 clones, under 90% recorded once. The sample consisted of PBMCs. The origin of the receptors is a man in his fifties or sixties in good health and CMV-seronegative.

The V and J genes are TRBV18 and TRBJ2-7, with TRBD2 identical over 8 bases. This CDR3 comprises 15 residues. With V trimmed by 4 bases and J by 0 bases, 5 bases remained unmatched. Germline V gene lookup returns CDR1 KGHSH and CDR2 LQKENI. CDR3 in amino acids: CASSLGGGSSYEQYF. CDR3 DNA sequence: TGTGCCAGCTCACTTGGCGGGGGGAGCTCCTACGAGCAGTACTTC.

The chain is built from TRBV7-6 and TRBJ2-1, with D perhaps TRBD1 (5 bases). V dropped 3 bases and J dropped 0 bases, with 15 bases sitting between them. Germline CDR1 and CDR2: SGHVS and FNYEAQ. The CDR3 length is 17 residues. The DNA of the CDR3 is TGTGCCAGCAGCTTTTGGAAGGGGTGGAGCTCCTACAATGAGCAGTTCTTC. Translating it yields CASSFWKGWSSYNEQFF.

This clone was counted a single time. The CDR3 DNA reads TGTGCCAGCAGTTTATCGACAGGCTATGGCTACACCTTC. Its protein product is CASSLSTGYGYTF. The chain is built from TRBV27 and TRBJ1-2; D is perhaps TRBD1 (6 bases). Germline CDR1 and CDR2: MNHEY and SMNVEV (reference sequence). V lost 0 bases and J 4 bases, leaving 6 bases between the germline ends. CDR3 length: 13 residues.

On this clone itself: This sample includes further DNA sequences coding for the same CDR3. V is TRBV5-6 and J is TRBJ1-4; the D is unclear. Germline V gene data show CDR1 as SGHDT and CDR2 as YYEEEE. V lost 4 bases and J 7 bases, leaving 14 bases between the germline ends. This CDR3 has 14 amino acids. The CDR3 DNA reads TGTGCCAGCAGCGGTACGGCGGGCGGTGAAAAACTGTTTTTT. Its protein is CASSGTAGGEKLFF.

The chain couples TRBV10-3 to TRBJ1-5; no firm D call. The V end lost 4 bases, the J end lost 5 bases, and 9 bases lay between the germline ends. This CDR3 spans 13 amino acids. Germline-derived CDR1 and CDR2 are ENHRY and SYGVKD. The CDR3 sequence: CAISVRVDQPQHF. In DNA, the CDR3 is TGTGCCATCAGTGTCCGGGTAGATCAGCCCCAGCATTTT.

This sequence joins TRBV18 and TRBJ2-2, with D possibly TRBD1 on 6 matching bases. The CDR3 extends over 15 amino acids. The V end lost 4 bases, the J end lost 8 bases, and 17 bases lay between the germline ends. Germline V CDR1 and CDR2: KGHSH, LQKENI. The CDR3 nucleotides read TGTGCCAGCTCACTACATCCACCACAGGGAGGGGAGCTGTTTTTT. Protein product: CASSLHPPQGGELFF.

The rearrangement links TRBV5-1 to TRBJ2-3; a possible D gene is TRBD1 (6 bases). Germline V CDR1 and CDR2: SGHRS, YFSETQ. Trimming cost V 0 bases and J 2 bases, with 10 bases left between them. The CDR3 runs 15 residues. The CDR3 loop reads CASSLGQGTTDTQYF. As DNA, the CDR3 is TGCGCCAGCAGCTTGGGGCAGGGGACCACAGATACGCAGTATTTT.

This sequence joins TRBV11-2 and TRBJ2-1; D perhaps matches TRBD1 (5 bases). CDR1 and CDR2 from the germline V gene are SGHAT and FQNNGV. Trimming removed 4 bases at V and 5 bases at J, with 18 bases between. The CDR3 is made up of 16 amino acids. The CDR3 bases are TGTGCCAGCAGCTACGACCGGACACGACCTAACAATGAGCAGTTCTTC. Translation gives CASSYDRTRPNNEQFF.

The J gene is TRBJ2-5, the V gene TRBV6-5; D is possibly TRBD2 (5 bases). Trimming pared 0 bases from V and 5 bases from J, leaving 10 bases between. The CDR3 consists of 14 residues. Germline CDR1 reads MNHEY; CDR2 reads SVGAGI. Written as DNA, the CDR3 is TGTGCCAGCAGTTACTCGCGGGCTTGGGAGACCCAGTACTTC. Protein: CASSYSRAWETQYF.

The J gene is TRBJ2-3, the V gene TRBV6-4; 11 bases are shared with TRBD2. The CDR3 spans 15 residues. Germline assignment: CDR1 MRHNA and CDR2 SNTAGT. With 5 bases clipped from V and 6 bases from J, the junction kept 7 bases outside the gene matches. This CDR3 reads CASSPLAGGGDTQYF. CDR3 bases: TGTGCCAGCAGTCCCCTAGCGGGAGGAGGGGATACGCAGTATTTT.

This clone was observed a few times. This rearrangement joins TRBV5-4 to TRBJ2-2; tentatively, D is TRBD1 (5 bases). Trimming shortened V by 0 bases and J by 1 base, and 7 bases separated the two germline ends. This CDR3 has 15 amino acids. CDR1 is SGHNT, CDR2 YYREEE, per germline (reference sequence). In DNA, the CDR3 is TGTGCCAGCAGCTTGGGGCAGGGGAACACCGGGGAGCTGTTTTTT. As protein: CASSLGQGNTGELFF.

V usage is TRBV9 and J usage is TRBJ2-5; no clear D gene. CDR3 length equals 14 residues. Germline CDR1 is SGDLS and CDR2 is YYNGEE. V was shortened by 2 bases and J by 4 bases, with 12 bases between the two germline ends. CDR3 sequence: CASSVSSTGETQYF. In DNA form, the CDR3 reads TGTGCCAGCAGCGTCAGCTCCACGGGAGAGACCCAGTACTTC.

The gene calls are TRBV5-1 and TRBJ2-1; tentative D call: TRBD1 (6 bases). The length of the CDR3 is 14 residues. Germline assignment: CDR1 SGHRS and CDR2 YFSETQ. The ends were cut back, 3 bases at V and 4 bases at J, with 11 bases in the middle. DNA of the CDR3: TGCGCCAGCAGCTCCGGACAGAATTACAATGAGCAGTTCTTC. Its protein product is CASSSGQNYNEQFF.

On this clone itself: Its ends do not fully match the called genes, so a read error is possible. This chain connects TRBV10-3 to TRBJ2-7, with TRBD2 matching over 10 bases. Germline assignment: CDR1 ENHRY and CDR2 SYGVKD. The CDR3 has 16 residues. CDR3 region: CVISESSGRASYEQYF. CDR3 coding DNA: TGTGTCATCAGTGAGTCGAGCGGGAGGGCCTCCTACGAGCAGTACTTC.

The gene calls are TRBV29-1 and TRBJ2-1, with D perhaps matching TRBD1 (5 bases). Deletions cut 0 bases from V and 3 bases from J, with 15 bases between. CDR3 length: 16 residues. Germline V gives CDR1 SQVTM, CDR2 ANQGSEA. CDR3 nucleotide sequence: TGCAGCGTTGAAGATCGCCGACAGAAGTTCTACAATGAGCAGTTCTTC. This encodes CSVEDRRQKFYNEQFF.

The chain employs TRBV18 and TRBJ2-3; TRBD2 agrees at 9 bases. Germline V gene sequence: CDR1 KGHSH, CDR2 LQKENI. After removal of 3 bases from V and 7 bases from J, the junction contained 20 bases not matched to a gene. This CDR3 contains 19 residues. The CDR3 spells CASSPGREGQSAFENTQYF. As DNA, the CDR3 is TGTGCCAGCTCACCGGGGCGGGAGGGCCAGTCAGCCTTCGAGAATACGCAGTATTTT.

CDR3 amino acids: CSTRQGMNEKLFF. The CDR3 nucleotides read TGCAGCACCCGACAGGGGATGAATGAAAAACTGTTTTTT. The chain combines TRBV29-1 with TRBJ1-4; TRBD1 aligns across 8 bases. J lost 5 bases, V lost 8 bases, and 7 bases had no gene match. The CDR3 totals 13 residues. Germline CDR1 and CDR2: SQVTM and ANQGSEA.

CDR3 sequence (DNA): TGTGCCAGCAGTTTCAGGGGGGAGGCAGATACGCAGTATTTT. Its translation is CASSFRGEADTQYF. The chain recombines TRBV27 with TRBJ2-3; D is possibly TRBD1 (7 bases). The V gene's germline CDR1 is MNHEY and CDR2 SMNVEV (reference sequence). This CDR3 region has 14 residues. V lost 3 bases to trimming and J lost 4 bases, with 11 bases between them.

In DNA form, the CDR3 reads TGTGCCATCCGGACAGGGGGGACGGGCGGCTACACCTTC. It codes for CAIRTGGTGGYTF. The chain uses TRBV10-3 and TRBJ1-2; 10 bases line up with TRBD1. V gave up 8 bases and J gave up 8 bases; unmatched junction bases: 8. Germline-derived CDR1 and CDR2 are ENHRY and SYGVKD. CDR3 size: 13 residues.

The V and J genes are TRBV28 and TRBJ2-7; maybe TRBD2 (5 bases). The CDR3 runs 16 residues. The germline V and J ends were trimmed by 4 bases and 1 base, with 17 bases remaining between them. Germline V lookup: CDR1 MDHEN, CDR2 SYDVKM. The chain's CDR3 is CASSSAGGGESYEQYF. In DNA, the CDR3 is TGTGCCAGCAGTTCCGCCGGCGGAGGAGAATCCTACGAGCAGTACTTC.

This clone was observed a single time. This rearrangement joins TRBV29-1 to TRBJ2-1; D is perhaps TRBD2 (5 bases). CDR1 is SQVTM, CDR2 ANQGSEA, per germline. V lost 4 bases to trimming and J lost 5 bases, with 9 bases between them. The CDR3 has 12 amino acids. The CDR3 loop reads CSVGRANNEQFF. The CDR3 coding sequence is TGCAGCGTTGGGCGGGCCAACAATGAGCAGTTCTTC.

The chain recombines TRBV10-3 with TRBJ2-1, with a tentative D call TRBD1 (5 bases). The germline CDR1 and CDR2 sequences are ENHRY and SYGVKD. CDR3 size: 11 residues. Trimming cost V 6 bases and J 9 bases, with 9 bases left between them. This CDR3 reads CAISQGSEQFF. The DNA for the CDR3 is TGTGCCATCAGCCAGGGTTCTGAGCAGTTCTTC.